This entry is about one T cell receptor (beta chain). It lacks a known antigen. No much larger clonotype is one base removed from it; base qualities were not supplied. Preparation of the library involved PCR. DNA from cultured CD4+ T cells was subjected to TCR sequencing with the Oncomine TCR Beta short-read assay at the Johns Hopkins FTIC core. Genomic DNA was extracted from the cultured CD4+ T cells with the QIAamp micro DNA kit. Oncomine TCR Beta libraries made from cultured CD4+ T cells were pooled using unique dual indexes and sequenced on an Illumina iSeq 100. The source study handled its data this way. Non-productive sequences were removed, and CDR3s not starting with C, not ending with F or W, or shorter than 7 amino acids were discarded. The MANAFEST web application identified antigen-specific clonotypes by comparing peptide-stimulated wells against reference wells and other culture wells. For a clone to be called positive, the clone needed an FDR below 0.05, an odds ratio above 5, and a productive frequency above 0.1% in at least two of three replicate wells. Cross-reactive clonotypes were defined as significantly expanded in both SARS-CoV-2 spike wells and at least one common cold coronavirus spike condition. Using R version 3.6.1, CDR3 homology was evaluated through Levenshtein distances (stringdist) along with unrooted phylogenetic trees (ape). The public reads were reanalyzed by TCRdb: fastp trimming at Q25, MiXCR alignment, in-frame beta chains only. Rows are combined by CDR3 protein, so each entry shows the most common genes and DNA. The authors' filters were not applied to this entry. For this sample there are approximately 4,000 distinct CDR3 sequences; roughly 19% appear just once. The top ten hold 21% of the sample.

The CDR3 sequence holds 13 residues, the cysteine and phenylalanine included. This entry keeps only the CDR3 DNA: 39 bases, framed from base 1. Relative to germline, V is 4 bases shorter and J is 5 bases shorter, with 11 bases between their ends. Read against the paper, the sample's treatment or condition label means: approximately 9-day PBMC culture with coronavirus spike peptide pools or control peptides (ViraFEST assay). The study used the ViraFEST assay, which expanded antigen-specific T cells with peptide pools and then identified expanded clonotypes by TCR sequencing. Positive SARS-CoV-2 PCR tests in the convalescent patients dated from March to December 2020, before Alpha, Beta and Delta variants emerged in the United States. Over 1.5 million PBMCs per well were cultured in IMDM with roughly 5.5% human AB serum and approximately 10 IU/ml IL-2, plus 10 ug/ml peptide pools. On days 3 and 7, half of the culture medium was replaced with fresh IL-2-containing medium. After less than twelve days of culture, CD4+ T cells were isolated by negative selection with the EasySep CD4+ T cell isolation kit. Ficoll-Paque Plus gradient centrifugation was used to isolate PBMCs from whole blood, and the isolated PBMCs were then either used fresh or cryopreserved at -140C. Triplicate wells were generally used for each culture condition.

The sample is drawn from a study of vaccination and CD4 T cells after COVID-19 (dated by TCRdb to 2022 to 2024). Some background on the complete study: SARS-CoV-2 positivity had been established in the convalescent patients by nasal swab PCR, and mild disease was recorded in several of these patients and severe disease in one. Control cultures used a CEFX viral epitope pool as positive control, an HIV-1 Nef peptide pool as negative control, or no peptide. Post-vaccine blood samples were taken a median of about 77 days after the second vaccine dose, with a range of roughly 13 to 250 days. Culture stimuli were overlapping spike peptide pools from SARS-CoV-2 and from the common cold coronaviruses HCoV-NL63, HCoV-OC43 and HCoV-229E. In more than eight COVID-19 convalescent patients and a handful of infection-naive healthy vaccine recipients, researchers compared the spike-specific CD4+ TCR repertoire from before mRNA vaccination with the repertoire from after. Post-COVID blood samples from convalescent patients were collected a median of approximately 100 days after diagnosis, with a range of roughly 30 to 170 days. Each participant got two doses of either the Pfizer-BioNTech BNT162b2 vaccine (n=8) or the Moderna mRNA-1273 vaccine (n=2). The convalescent cohort comprised six males and four females, including two Hispanic individuals, seven Caucasians, two Asians and one multiracial person. Summary of the overall study and its limitations: The number of convalescent patients in the study was relatively small, and the study did not examine early timepoints following natural infection. Among the post-vaccine SARS-CoV-2-reactive clones in convalescent patients, a median 86.3% showed up only after vaccination, which suggests vaccine-specific priming. Of the vaccine-specific clones found in convalescent patients, nearly all (304 of 307) were mono-reactive for SARS-CoV-2 spike instead of being cross-reactive with common cold coronaviruses. The median count of SARS-CoV-2-reactive clonotypes went up from around 23 after infection to 30 to 40 after vaccination, although the change was not significant.

The V and J genes are TRBV12-3 or TRBV12-4 and TRBJ1-1; a tentative D match to TRBD1 spans 6 bases. Source material: CD4+ T cells from blood, cultured in vitro. The TCR was taken from a human donor who had recovered from COVID-19. The CDR3 protein sequence reads: CASSSLTGTEAFF. The DNA sequence is given as TGTGCCAGCAGTTCTCTGACAGGTACTGAAGCTTTCTTT.